Shown below are 3 T cell receptor beta chains from a single sample sequenced in a study of blood T cell repertoires in COVID-19. The protocol was immunoSEQ multiplex PCR, while the TCRdb copy is restricted to in-frame clones and leaves out a portion. The sample consists of around 370,000 clones, around nine tenths of them appearing once. The sample taken for sequencing was peripheral blood. The receptor source for this set is a woman aged 70-85 years with COVID-19, enrolled during active disease.

The chain combines TRBV5-4 with TRBJ2-7; 9 nucleotides line up with TRBD1. V shed 7 bases and J 3 bases; nucleotides not matched to a gene: 5. The CDR3 has 13 residues. The germline V gene has CDR1 SGHNT and CDR2 YYREEE (reference sequence). The CDR3 reads CASGRDRDYEQYF. CDR3 nucleotide sequence: TGTGCCAGCGGCCGGGACAGGGACTACGAGCAGTACTTC. Filled out from reference TRBV5-4 and TRBJ2-7, the complete variable domain reads ETGVTQSPTHLIKTRGQQVTLRCSSQSGHNTVSWYQQALGQGPQFIFQYYREEENGRGNFPPRFSGLQFPNYSSELNVNALELDDSALYLCASGRDRDYEQYFGPGTRLTVT.

The chain links TRBV24-1 to TRBJ1-5; 8 nucleotides line up with TRBD1. The CDR3 is 16 amino acids. After removal of 5 bases from V and 4 bases from J, the junction contained 9 bases not matched to a gene. CDR1 KGHDR and CDR2 SFDVKD come from the germline V gene. The DNA for the CDR3 is TGTGCCACCAGTGGCGGACAGGGAGTGAGAAATCAGCCCCAGCATTTT. This codes for CATSGGQGVRNQPQHF.

In its sample, this clone was seen a few times. The chain employs TRBV10-3 and TRBJ1-1; the match to TRBD1 covers 7 bases. This CDR3 contains 15 residues. Germline V gene sequence: CDR1 ENHRY, CDR2 SYGVKD. Trimming took 5 bases from V and 1 from J; bases not matched to a gene: 7. The CDR3 spells CAISTPRTGNTEAFF. Written as DNA, the CDR3 is TGTGCCATCAGTACCCCACGGACAGGGAACACTGAAGCTTTCTTT.